Below, 7 T cell receptor beta chains from the same sample are listed, as sequenced in a study of tumor and adjacent non-tumor tissue in lung cancer. RNA was extracted from bulk tissue without any cell sorting. The normal lung tissue was taken more than 3 cm from the tumor edge. The library came from three nested PCR rounds adapted from ARM-PCR protocols. TCRdb analysed the multiplex PCR reads with MiXCR anew, one entry per CDR3 protein. The repertoire holds about 110,000 distinct CDR3 sequences, with under 65% as singletons. Input material: distant non-tumor lung tissue. The receptors originated from a man in his sixties with non-small cell lung cancer.

The V gene is TRBV9, the J gene TRBJ2-5; perhaps TRBD2 as D (7 bases). Looked up from germline, CDR1 is SGDLS and CDR2 is YYNGEE. CDR3 length: 17 amino acids. Trimming left V 0 bases short and J 0 bases short, with 15 bases between. The CDR3 spells CASSVALGGGHQETQYF. In DNA, the CDR3 is TGTGCCAGCAGCGTAGCCCTTGGGGGGGGGCACCAAGAGACCCAGTACTTC.

The chain employs TRBV24-1 and TRBJ2-1; 10 bases map to TRBD2. This CDR3 contains 14 residues. CDR1 KGHDR and CDR2 SFDVKD come from the germline V gene. Trimming removed 5 bases from V and 11 bases from J; junction bases left unmatched: 8. CDR3 amino acids: CATSGLWTSGKQFF. The CDR3 nucleotides are TGTGCCACCAGTGGCTTGTGGACTAGCGGTAAGCAGTTCTTC.

This chain links TRBV29-1 with TRBJ2-5, with no clear D. Germline assignment: CDR1 SQVTM and CDR2 ANQGSEA. This CDR3 region has 13 residues. The CDR3 bases are TGCAGTGCCGGTCGGAAAGCCTCGGAGACCCAGTACTTC. The encoded protein is CSAGRKASETQYF.

For this clonotype: Compared with germline, one end of the junction differs, possibly owing to a read error. V usage is TRBV6-1 and J usage is TRBJ2-5; possibly TRBD2 for D (5 bases). Germline values: CDR1 MNHNS, CDR2 SASEGT. The CDR3 contains 13 residues. As DNA, the CDR3 is TGTACCAGCAGTGACTCCGAGGGTCAGACCCAGTACTTC. Translating it yields CTSSDSEGQTQYF.

This clonotype was observed at least ten times. V usage is TRBV10-1 and J usage is TRBJ2-3, with D possibly TRBD2 on 7 matching bases. V gave up 3 bases and J gave up 1 base, with 14 bases separating them. Per the germline V gene, CDR1 is WNHNN and CDR2 is SYGVQD (reference sequence). The CDR3 length is 16 residues. The chain's CDR3 is CASSELQGGRTDTQYF. The CDR3 DNA is TGCGCCAGCAGTGAATTACAGGGAGGGCGCACAGATACGCAGTATTTT.

Details on this clonotype: At one end the junction does not follow the germline gene, possibly because of a read error. V usage is TRBV6-6 and J usage is TRBJ2-7; no reliable D call. This CDR3 has 12 residues. The V gene's germline CDR1 is MNHNY and CDR2 SVGAGI (reference sequence). The CDR3 DNA reads TGTGCCAGTAAAGTGGCCTCCTATGAGCAGTACTTC. It translates to CASKVASYEQYF.

For this clonotype: One junction end does not reproduce the germline sequence, and a read error may be involved. The chain is built from TRBV12-3 or TRBV12-4 and TRBJ1-1, with TRBD1 matching 8 bases. This CDR3 comprises 17 residues. CDR3 loop: CASSRQQGALWNTEAFF. CDR3 nucleotide sequence: TGTGCCAGCAGTCGACAGCAGGGGGCTTTATGGAACACTGAAGCTTTCTTC.